Following are 15 T cell receptor beta chains from one sample sequenced in a study of cytomegalovirus exposure and HLA in healthy donors. Use of 60 Vbeta and 13 Jbeta primers characterized the PCR. Using immunoSEQ multiplex PCR, the repertoire was profiled, and TCRdb retains in-frame clones only, with some absent. The repertoire has more than 150,000 clones, roughly three quarters of them found once; the top ten carry 2% to 2.5%. Sequencing used PBMCs. These receptors all come from a woman aged 25 to 39 in good health and CMV-seropositive.

The chain combines TRBV18 with TRBJ1-1; 7 bases match TRBD1. CDR1 and CDR2 from the germline V gene are KGHSH and LQKENI. V lost 6 bases and J lost 5; bases outside the gene matches: 9. This CDR3 has 14 residues. The chain's CDR3 is CASSSNRGETEAFF. CDR3 bases: TGTGCCAGCTCCTCCAACAGGGGAGAGACTGAAGCTTTCTTT.

This clone has more than one count but fewer than ten. This sequence joins TRBV5-8 and TRBJ2-7, with D possibly TRBD2 on 6 matching bases. V shed 0 bases and J shed 2 bases, with 9 bases lying between them. Looked up from germline, CDR1 is SGHTS and CDR2 is YDEGEE. The CDR3 totals 14 residues. The CDR3 here is CASSLGGGPYEQYF. The CDR3 DNA follows: TGTGCCAGCAGCTTGGGGGGAGGTCCCTACGAGCAGTACTTC.

This clone qualifies as medium-sized. The J gene is TRBJ1-3, the V gene TRBV9; the D gene is possibly TRBD1 (6 bases). Germline V gene sequence: CDR1 SGDLS, CDR2 YYNGEE. V lost 4 bases and J 8 bases, leaving 22 bases between the germline ends. This CDR3 is 16 amino acids long. This chain's CDR3 is CASSLPGGQAGDTIYF. CDR3 DNA: TGTGCCAGCAGCCTACCGGGGGGGCAGGCAGGGGACACCATATATTTT.

V usage is TRBV9 and J usage is TRBJ2-1; 14 bases are a match to TRBD2. Looked up from germline, CDR1 is SGDLS and CDR2 is YYNGEE. The CDR3 runs 15 residues. V lost 5 bases and J lost 9; bases outside the gene matches: 7. CDR3 DNA: TGTGCCAGCAGTTCTGGGACTAGCGGGGGATTTGAGCAGTTCTTC. Its translation is CASSSGTSGGFEQFF.

The chain combines TRBV4-2 with TRBJ2-1, with 7 bases fitting TRBD1. The germline V gene has CDR1 LGHNA and CDR2 YNFKEQ. The CDR3 has 15 amino acids. Trimming at V came to 3 bases and at J to 8 bases, leaving 10 bases not matched to a gene. CDR3 residues: CASSHNRGSSDEQFF. The CDR3, as DNA: TGTGCCAGCAGCCATAACAGGGGAAGTAGCGATGAGCAGTTCTTC.

The chain carries TRBV11-2 and TRBJ1-3, with 12 positions matching TRBD1. Germline-derived CDR1 and CDR2 are SGHAT and FQNNGV. V was pared by 5 bases and J by 4 bases, with 15 bases of the junction left unmatched. This CDR3 comprises 19 residues. CDR3 sequence (DNA): TGTGCCAGCAGCACAAACCTACCGGGACAGGGGGCGTCGGGAAACACCATATATTTT. This gives the protein CASSTNLPGQGASGNTIYF.

Here the CDR3 DNA reads TGTGCCAGCAGCCAAGCCGGGTACACGCAGTATTTT. Its translation is CASSQAGYTQYF. V is TRBV14 and J is TRBJ2-3; D uncertain. The CDR3 spans 12 residues. Trimming removed 1 base from V and 9 bases from J, with 8 bases in between. Germline CDR1 and CDR2: SGHDN and FVKESK.

This chain links TRBV27 with TRBJ2-7, with 7 bases identical to TRBD2. Per the germline V gene, CDR1 is MNHEY and CDR2 is SMNVEV (reference sequence). The CDR3 spans 15 residues. The V and J ends lost 5 bases and 5 bases, in that order; junction bases with no gene match: 12. CDR3 protein: CASSPYSGLGDEQYF. CDR3 bases: TGTGCCAGCAGTCCATATAGCGGGCTTGGGGACGAGCAGTACTTC.

The gene calls are TRBV5-1 and TRBJ2-7, with D tentatively TRBD2 (6 bases). The V and J ends lost 4 bases and 5 bases respectively, with 16 bases between them. The CDR3 extends over 14 amino acids. Germline CDR1 reads SGHRS; CDR2 reads YFSETQ. The CDR3 sequence is CASSPSWRVHEQYF. CDR3 DNA sequence: TGCGCCAGCAGCCCCTCGTGGAGGGTGCACGAGCAGTACTTC.

This clone is a singleton in its sample. The chain carries TRBV14 and TRBJ1-3; D might be TRBD1 (5 bases). This CDR3 spans 17 amino acids. V lost 1 base and J 2 bases, leaving 15 bases between the germline ends. Germline V lookup: CDR1 SGHDN, CDR2 FVKESK. The DNA for the CDR3 is TGTGCCAGCAGCCAAGGAGCAGGGATGGAGACTGGAAACACCATATATTTT. This codes for CASSQGAGMETGNTIYF.

The chain links TRBV19 to TRBJ1-5, with 7 bases fitting TRBD1. The CDR3 spans 15 residues. V lost 2 bases, J lost 7 bases, and 8 bases stayed unmatched. CDR1 LNHDA and CDR2 SQIVND come from the germline V gene (reference sequence). The chain's CDR3 is CASSITGDPGQPQHF. The CDR3 DNA reads TGTGCCAGTAGTATAACAGGGGACCCAGGGCAGCCCCAGCATTTT.

The chain combines TRBV2 with TRBJ1-3, with 7 bases matching TRBD1. From germline, CDR1 is SNHLY and CDR2 FYNNEI. Trimming at V came to 6 bases and at J to 4 bases, leaving 6 bases not matched to a gene. This CDR3 contains 14 residues. Here the CDR3 DNA reads TGTGCCAGCAGCCCACAGGGGCCCGGAAACACCATATATTTT. Translation: CASSPQGPGNTIYF.

V usage is TRBV7-9 and J usage is TRBJ2-1; TRBD1 is a possible D gene (6 bases). Germline values: CDR1 SEHNR, CDR2 FQNEAQ (reference sequence). This CDR3 contains 14 residues. Trimming cost V 4 bases and J 10 bases, with 17 bases left between them. As DNA, the CDR3 is TGTGCCAGCAGCTCACCTCAACAGGGCAACGAGCAGTTCTTC. Protein sequence: CASSSPQQGNEQFF.

The genes are TRBV7-2 and TRBJ2-1; tentative D call: TRBD2 (7 bases). From germline, CDR1 is SGHTA and CDR2 FQGNSA. The CDR3 covers 14 residues. Deletions cut 0 bases from V and 6 bases from J, with 9 bases between. CDR3 DNA sequence: TGTGCCAGCAGCTTAGCGGGGGGGCCCAATGAGCAGTTCTTC. This sequence encodes CASSLAGGPNEQFF.

V usage is TRBV5-5 and J usage is TRBJ2-7; D remains ambiguous. The CDR3 runs 13 residues. The germline gives CDR1 SGHKS, CDR2 YYEKEE (reference sequence). V was pared by 5 bases and J by 0 bases, with 9 bases between. The DNA for the CDR3 is TGTGCCAGCAGTTGGTCTAGCTCCTACGAGCAGTACTTC. Protein sequence: CASSWSSSYEQYF.